A single sample is the source of the 5 T cell receptor beta chains below, sequenced in a study of blood T cell repertoires in COVID-19. Sequenced by immunoSEQ multiplex PCR; TCRdb stores in-frame clones only, minus some. The data contain about 200,000 clones, 80% to 95% of them singletons. Sequenced sample: peripheral blood. The source of these receptors is a man aged 60 to 75 with COVID-19, enrolled during active disease.

This clone appeared once. CDR3 sequence reads: CASRETSGENIQYF. CDR3 DNA: TGTGCCAGCAGGGAAACTAGCGGGGAAAACATTCAGTACTTC. This chain joins TRBV2 and TRBJ2-4, with 10 bases identical to TRBD2. Germline CDR1 is SNHLY and CDR2 is FYNNEI. The CDR3 runs 14 residues. With V trimmed by 6 bases and J by 5 bases, 4 bases remained unmatched.

The V and J genes are TRBV4-2 and TRBJ2-3; 13 nucleotides align to TRBD2. Germline V lookup: CDR1 LGHNA, CDR2 YNFKEQ. Trimming at V came to 3 bases and at J to 2 bases, leaving 8 bases not matched to a gene. CDR3 length: 18 amino acids. CDR3 DNA sequence: TGTGCCAGCAGCCATCCATCCACTAGCGGGGGGGTCACAGATACGCAGTATTTT. It yields the protein CASSHPSTSGGVTDTQYF.

The chain links TRBV7-5 to TRBJ1-2. TRBV7-5 corresponds to a pseudogene. The CDR3 is 12 residues long. CDR3 nucleotide sequence: TGTGCCAGAAGCCTACTATCACGGGGCTACACCTTC. This sequence encodes CARSLLSRGYTF.

This chain links TRBV6-2 or TRBV6-3 with TRBJ2-7, with TRBD1 as a possible D gene (6 bases). Germline CDR1 MNHEY, CDR2 SVGEGT. V was clipped by 0 bases and J by 2 bases, with 26 bases between them. The CDR3 is made up of 20 amino acids. The CDR3, as DNA: TGTGCCAGCAGTTACTCGGTGGGTCGTAAGTCGGGACAACGCACCTACGAGCAGTACTTC. It is translated as CASSYSVGRKSGQRTYEQYF.

The CDR3 DNA reads as TGTGCCAGCAGCCAGGAAATGACAGTGAGCTCCTACGAGCAGTACTTC. It yields the protein CASSQEMTVSSYEQYF. The chain joins TRBV4-2 to TRBJ2-7, with a tentative D call TRBD1 (5 bases). Trimming pared 3 bases from V and 0 bases from J, leaving 15 bases between. CDR3 length equals 16 residues. The germline V gene has CDR1 LGHNA and CDR2 YNFKEQ.